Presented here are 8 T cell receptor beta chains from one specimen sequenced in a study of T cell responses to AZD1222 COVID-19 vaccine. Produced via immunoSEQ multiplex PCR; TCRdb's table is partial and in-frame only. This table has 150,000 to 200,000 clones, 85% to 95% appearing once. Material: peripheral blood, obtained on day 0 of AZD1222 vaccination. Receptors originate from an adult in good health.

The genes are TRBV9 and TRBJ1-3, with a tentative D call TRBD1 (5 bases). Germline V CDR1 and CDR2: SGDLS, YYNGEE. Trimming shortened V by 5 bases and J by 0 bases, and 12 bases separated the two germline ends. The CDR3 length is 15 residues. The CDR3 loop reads CASRGDRYSGNTIYF. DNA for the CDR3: TGTGCCAGCAGGGGGGACCGATACTCTGGAAACACCATATATTTT.

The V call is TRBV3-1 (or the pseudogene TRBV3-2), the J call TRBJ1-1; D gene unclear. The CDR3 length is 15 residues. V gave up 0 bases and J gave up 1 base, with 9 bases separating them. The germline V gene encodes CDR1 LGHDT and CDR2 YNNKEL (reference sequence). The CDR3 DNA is TGTGCCAGCAGCCAAGACTGGCCTAGGAACACTGAAGCTTTCTTT. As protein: CASSQDWPRNTEAFF.

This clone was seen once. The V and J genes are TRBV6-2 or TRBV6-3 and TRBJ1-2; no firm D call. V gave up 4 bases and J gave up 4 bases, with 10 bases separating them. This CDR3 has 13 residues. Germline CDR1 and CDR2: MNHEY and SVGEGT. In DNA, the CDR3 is TGTGCCAGCAGTTGGGAGAGGGTCTATGGCTACACCTTC. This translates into CASSWERVYGYTF.

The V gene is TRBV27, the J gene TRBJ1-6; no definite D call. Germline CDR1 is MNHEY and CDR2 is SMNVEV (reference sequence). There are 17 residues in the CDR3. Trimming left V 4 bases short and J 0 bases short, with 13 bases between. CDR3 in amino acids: CASSSHSSRSYNSPLHF. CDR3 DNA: TGTGCCAGCAGTTCCCACTCGTCACGCTCCTATAATTCACCCCTCCACTTT.

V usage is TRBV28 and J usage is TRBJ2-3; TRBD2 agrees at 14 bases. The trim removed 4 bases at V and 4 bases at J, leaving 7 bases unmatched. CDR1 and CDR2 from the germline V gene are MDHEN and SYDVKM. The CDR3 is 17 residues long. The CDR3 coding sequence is TGTGCCAGCAGTTCGATGGGACTAGCGGGGGCCTCAGATACGCAGTATTTT. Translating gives CASSSMGLAGASDTQYF.

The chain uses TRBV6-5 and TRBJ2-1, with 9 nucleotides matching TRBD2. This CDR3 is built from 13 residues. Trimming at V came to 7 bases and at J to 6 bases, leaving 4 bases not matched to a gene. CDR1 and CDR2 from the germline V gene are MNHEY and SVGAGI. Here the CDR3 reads CASTAGGLNEQFF. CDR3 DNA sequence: TGTGCCAGCACGGCGGGGGGGCTCAATGAGCAGTTCTTC.

CDR3 sequence: CASSQQGARVLDAFF. Here the CDR3 DNA reads TGCGCCAGCAGCCAACAGGGGGCAAGGGTTCTAGATGCTTTCTTT. The rearrangement joins TRBV5-1 to TRBJ1-1; 9 nucleotides match TRBD1. The CDR3 loop spans 15 amino acids. Trimming at V came to 4 bases and at J to 11 bases, leaving 15 bases not matched to a gene. Germline assignment: CDR1 SGHRS and CDR2 YFSETQ.

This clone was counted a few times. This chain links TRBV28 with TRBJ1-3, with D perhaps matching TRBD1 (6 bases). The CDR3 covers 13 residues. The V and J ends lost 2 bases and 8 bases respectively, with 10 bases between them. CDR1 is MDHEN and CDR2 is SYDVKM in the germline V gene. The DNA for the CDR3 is TGTGCCAGCAGTTTAAACAGGGCCGACACCATATATTTT. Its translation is CASSLNRADTIYF. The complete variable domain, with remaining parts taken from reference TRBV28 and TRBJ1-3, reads DVKVTQSSRYLVKRTGEKVFLECVQDMDHENMFWYRQDPGLGLRLIYFSYDVKMKEKGDIPEGYSVSREKKERFSLILESASTNQTSMYLCASSLNRADTIYFGEGSWLTVV.